This is a list of T cell receptor beta chains from one sample in a study of blood T cell repertoires in COVID-19. TCRdb keeps only in-frame clones here, not all; method: immunoSEQ multiplex PCR. The sample yields 200,000 to 250,000 clones, 70% to 90% seen once. The material sequenced was peripheral blood. The receptors originated from a woman older than 75 with acute or convalescent COVID-19. Both conserved end residues are part of each CDR3. D genes are given only for firm matches. Size is stated for part of the rows, as once, few or many counts, or as a class when the clone is expanded.

J gene | V gene | clone size | D gene | CDR3 protein | CDR3 DNA
TRBJ1-5 | TRBV2 | NA | NA | CASSAVGAANQPQHF | TGTGCCAGCAGTGCTGTAGGGGCGGCCAATCAGCCCCAGCATTTT
TRBJ1-2 | TRBV7-9 | NA | NA | CASSLAQGGYGYTF | TGTGCCAGCAGCTTAGCGCAGGGAGGCTATGGCTACACCTTC
TRBJ2-5 | TRBV30 | NA | TRBD2 | CAWGAGLAGKETQYF | TGTGCCTGGGGAGCCGGACTAGCGGGGAAAGAGACCCAGTACTTC
TRBJ1-4 | TRBV28 | NA | TRBD1 | CASSLSGQGYNEKLFF | TGTGCCAGCAGTTTATCAGGACAGGGGTATAATGAAAAACTGTTTTTT
TRBJ2-3 | TRBV9 | NA | TRBD2 | CASSEGLNTDTQYF | TGTGCCAGCAGCGAGGGACTAAACACAGATACGCAGTATTTT
TRBJ1-1 | TRBV27 | NA | NA | CASSWRGMNTEAFF | TGTGCCAGCAGTTGGCGGGGAATGAACACTGAAGCTTTCTTT
TRBJ1-1 | TRBV28 | NA | NA | CASSTGFEAFF | TGTGCCAGCAGTACAGGGTTTGAAGCTTTCTTT
TRBJ1-1 | TRBV7-2 | NA | TRBD1 | CASRQQGSNTEAFF | TGTGCCAGCAGACAACAGGGGTCGAACACTGAAGCTTTCTTT
TRBJ1-1 | TRBV27 | NA | NA | CASSPHGVYTEAFF | TGTGCCAGCAGTCCCCATGGAGTGTACACTGAAGCTTTCTTT
TRBJ1-2 | TRBV6-2/TRBV6-3 | NA | NA | CASSYLYGGYTF | TGTGCCAGCAGTTACCTCTATGGTGGCTACACCTTC
TRBJ2-3 | TRBV19 | NA | NA | CASSKVRDGTASTDTQYF | TGTGCCAGTAGTAAGGTGCGGGACGGGACAGCAAGCACAGATACGCAGTATTTT
TRBJ1-5 | TRBV30 | NA | NA | CAWSVQGRQPQHF | TGTGCCTGGAGTGTACAGGGTCGACAGCCCCAGCATTTT
TRBJ2-7 | TRBV20-1 | NA | TRBD2 | CSASGLSGFGGEQYF | TGCAGTGCTAGTGGGCTTAGCGGGTTTGGGGGCGAGCAGTACTTC
TRBJ2-1 | TRBV18 | NA | NA | CASSPGDDGDFLYNEQFF | TGTGCCAGCTCACCTGGAGATGACGGGGACTTTCTCTACAATGAGCAGTTCTTC
TRBJ1-2 | TRBV19 | NA | NA | CASSWEGSGNYGYTF | TGTGCCAGTAGTTGGGAAGGATCAGGGAACTATGGCTACACCTTC
TRBJ2-1 | TRBV3-1/TRBV3-2 | NA | TRBD1 | CASSQQGADYNEQFF | TGTGCCAGCAGTCAACAGGGGGCGGACTACAATGAGCAGTTCTTC
TRBJ2-7 | TRBV28 | once | TRBD1 | CASSKGGQDSHEQYF | TGTGCCAGCAGCAAAGGGGGACAGGATAGCCACGAGCAGTACTTC
TRBJ2-3 | TRBV4-1 | NA | TRBD2 | CASSQDLGIAGLSTDTQYF | TGCGCCAGCAGCCAAGATCTCGGCATAGCGGGACTTAGCACAGATACGCAGTATTTT
TRBJ2-2 | TRBV29-1 | once | TRBD2 | CSVDTGGNTGELFF | TGCAGCGTTGACACGGGGGGGAACACCGGGGAGCTGTTTTTT
TRBJ1-6 | TRBV6-5 | NA | NA | CASSLGQINSPLHF | TGTGCCAGCAGCCTCGGACAGATAAATTCACCCCTCCACTTT
TRBJ1-1 | TRBV19 | NA | TRBD1 | CASKVGTALPEAFF | TGTGCCAGTAAGGTGGGGACAGCCCTTCCGGAAGCTTTCTTT
TRBJ2-1 | TRBV28 | once | NA | CARCFGGLGGGGPPGEQFF | TGTGCCCGCTGTTTCGGGGGCCTTGGGGGGGGCGGGCCCCCCGGTGAGCAGTTCTTC